Here is one T cell receptor (beta chain) with its context. Its antigen is as yet unknown. This record comes from a study of shared clonotypes between healthy human individuals. Generated by immunoSEQ multiplex PCR, the TCRdb table keeps only in-frame clones and is missing some. Altogether about 340,000 clones are present, about 73% being singletons, with the ten largest covering 10%. This CDR3 region has 15 residues. The junction had 5 bases not matched to a gene; V was cut back by 0 bases and J by 3 bases. Germline V gene data show CDR1 as SGDLS and CDR2 as YYNGEE. Notes on the study in general: A reduction in generation probabilities was seen for non-shared clonotypes relative to those shared by all four donors. Among the subsets, naive ones generally showed larger estimated richness than memory ones. It was observed that 5% to 6% of naive CD4 clonotypes were shared across several donors.

The chain is built from TRBV9 and TRBJ2-5; 7 bases fit TRBD2. The sequence came from a man aged 30 to 45 in good health. Sample: memory CD4+ T cells sorted from blood. Subset here: CD45RA-negative fraction. The CDR3 region is CASSVAGLAEETQYF. For the CDR3, the DNA is TGTGCCAGCAGCGTAGCTGGGCTAGCGGAAGAGACCCAGTACTTC.